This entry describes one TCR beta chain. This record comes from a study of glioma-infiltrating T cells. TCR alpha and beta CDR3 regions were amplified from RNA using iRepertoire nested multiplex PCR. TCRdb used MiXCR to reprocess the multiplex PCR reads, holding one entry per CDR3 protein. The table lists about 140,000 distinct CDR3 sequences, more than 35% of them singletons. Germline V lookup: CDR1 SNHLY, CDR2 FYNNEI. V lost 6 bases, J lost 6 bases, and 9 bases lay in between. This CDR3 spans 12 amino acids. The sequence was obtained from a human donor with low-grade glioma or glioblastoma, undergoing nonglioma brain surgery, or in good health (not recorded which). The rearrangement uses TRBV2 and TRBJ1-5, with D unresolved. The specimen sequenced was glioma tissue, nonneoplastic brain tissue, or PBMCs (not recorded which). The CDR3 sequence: CASRGISQPQHF. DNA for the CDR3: TGTGCCAGCAGAGGAATCAGTCAGCCCCAGCATTTT.